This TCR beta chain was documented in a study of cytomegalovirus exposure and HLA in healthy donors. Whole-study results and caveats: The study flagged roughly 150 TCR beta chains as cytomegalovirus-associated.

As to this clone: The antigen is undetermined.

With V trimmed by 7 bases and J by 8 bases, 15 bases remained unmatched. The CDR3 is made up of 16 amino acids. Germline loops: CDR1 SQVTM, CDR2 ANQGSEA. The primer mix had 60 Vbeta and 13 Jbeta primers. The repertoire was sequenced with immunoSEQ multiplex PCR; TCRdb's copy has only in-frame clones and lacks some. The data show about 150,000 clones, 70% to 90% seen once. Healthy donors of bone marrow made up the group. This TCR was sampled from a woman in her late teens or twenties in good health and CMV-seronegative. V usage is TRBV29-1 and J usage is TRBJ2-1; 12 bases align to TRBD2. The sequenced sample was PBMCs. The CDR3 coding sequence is TGCAGCGCCCTAGGACTAGCGGGAACCTCTGGGGATGAGCAGTTCTTC. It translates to CSALGLAGTSGDEQFF.